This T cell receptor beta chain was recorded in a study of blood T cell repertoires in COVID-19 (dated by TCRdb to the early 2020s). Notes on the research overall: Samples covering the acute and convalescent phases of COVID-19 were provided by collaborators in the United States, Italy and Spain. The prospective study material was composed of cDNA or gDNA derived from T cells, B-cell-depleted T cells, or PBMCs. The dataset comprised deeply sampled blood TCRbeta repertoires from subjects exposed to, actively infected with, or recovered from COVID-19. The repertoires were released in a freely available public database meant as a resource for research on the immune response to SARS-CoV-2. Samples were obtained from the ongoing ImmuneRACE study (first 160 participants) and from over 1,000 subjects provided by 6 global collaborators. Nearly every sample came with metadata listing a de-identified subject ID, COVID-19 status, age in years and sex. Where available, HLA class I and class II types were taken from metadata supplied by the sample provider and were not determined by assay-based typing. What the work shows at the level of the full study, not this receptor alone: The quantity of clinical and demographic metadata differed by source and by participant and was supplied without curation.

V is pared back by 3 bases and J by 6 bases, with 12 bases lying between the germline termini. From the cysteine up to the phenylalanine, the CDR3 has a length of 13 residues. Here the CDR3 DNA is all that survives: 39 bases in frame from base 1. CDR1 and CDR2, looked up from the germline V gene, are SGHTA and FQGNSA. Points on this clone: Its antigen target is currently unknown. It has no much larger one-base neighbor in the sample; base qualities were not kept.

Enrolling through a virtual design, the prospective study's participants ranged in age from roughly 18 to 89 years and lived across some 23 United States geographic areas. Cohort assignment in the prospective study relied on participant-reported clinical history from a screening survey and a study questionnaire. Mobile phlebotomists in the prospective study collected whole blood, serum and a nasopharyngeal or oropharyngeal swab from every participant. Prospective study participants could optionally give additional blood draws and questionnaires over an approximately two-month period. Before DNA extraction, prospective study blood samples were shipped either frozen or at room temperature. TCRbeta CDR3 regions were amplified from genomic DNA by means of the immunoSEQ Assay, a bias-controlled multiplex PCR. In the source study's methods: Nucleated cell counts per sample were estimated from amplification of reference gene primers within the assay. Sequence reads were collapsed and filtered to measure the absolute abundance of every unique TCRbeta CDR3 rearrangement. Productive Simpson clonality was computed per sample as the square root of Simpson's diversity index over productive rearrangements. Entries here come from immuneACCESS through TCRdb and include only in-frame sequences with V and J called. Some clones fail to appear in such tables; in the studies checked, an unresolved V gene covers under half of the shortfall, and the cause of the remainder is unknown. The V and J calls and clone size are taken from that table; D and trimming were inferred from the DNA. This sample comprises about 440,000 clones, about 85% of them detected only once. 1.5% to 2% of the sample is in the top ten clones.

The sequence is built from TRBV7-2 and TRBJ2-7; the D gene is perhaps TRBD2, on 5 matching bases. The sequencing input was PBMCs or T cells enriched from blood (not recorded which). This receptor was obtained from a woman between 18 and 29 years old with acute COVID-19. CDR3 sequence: CASSFIEGSEQYF. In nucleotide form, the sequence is TGTGCCAGCAGCTTTATAGAGGGCTCCGAGCAGTACTTC.